This T cell receptor (beta chain) came from a study of T cell responses to AZD1222 COVID-19 vaccine. About the study: Samples with a second dose at about 4 or about 12 weeks were pooled together. Whole-study findings and limits: There were mostly white British donors and more females than males, and clonal diversity was possibly underestimated. Close to half of spike-specific TCRs reportedly recognize unmutated variant regions.

Trimming stripped 0 bases from V and 1 base from J, with 9 bases between. CDR3 length equals 15 residues. Per germline, CDR1 KGHSY and CDR2 FQNENV. On this clone itself: No antigen is known for it.

Some clones are missing from TCRdb's copy, which holds only in-frame ones; the method was immunoSEQ multiplex PCR. The sample contains 90,000 to 120,000 clones, around nine tenths of which appear only once. The TCR originated in an adult in good health. This rearrangement joins TRBV16 to TRBJ1-2; D might be TRBD1 (6 bases). The starting material was peripheral blood, obtained on day 0 of AZD1222 vaccination. CDR3 coding DNA: TGTGCCAGCAGCCAATCTCAGGGGATTAACTATGGCTACACCTTC. Translating gives CASSQSQGINYGYTF.